This T cell receptor beta chain was sequenced during a study of blood T cells in healthy people across ages. The V gene's germline CDR1 is SGHTA and CDR2 FQGNSA. There are 14 residues in the CDR3. PBMCs were isolated at a quantity of at least 7 million per sample. Comment on this clonotype: Its cognate antigen is unknown.

Whole-study results and caveats: Roughly linear declines in TCR beta diversity per million T cells occurred with age. Strongly correlated with naive T cell percentage was TCR beta diversity.

Primers used in a second PCR of about 7 to 12 cycles were a sample-barcoded 5' primer and a J-beta primer mix. There were at least 3 million CDR3-containing paired-end reads obtained from each sample. Each CDR3 protein is one row after TCRdb ran MiXCR on the 5' RACE reads. The data contain around 1.5 million distinct CDR3 sequences, approximately 59% of them singletons. This receptor was identified in a man between 18 and 29 years old in good health. Source material: blood. This chain links TRBV7-2 with TRBJ2-4; D may be TRBD2 (5 bases). The J call may not be correct, given that the DNA end is closer to TRBJ2-7. In DNA form, the CDR3 reads TGTGCCAGCAGCGTAGTGGGAGAAATTTACGAGCAGTACTTC. This gives the protein CASSVVGEIYEQYF.